These T cell receptor beta chains were read from a single sample in a study of T cell changes during pregnancy in multiple sclerosis. Repertoires were generated with immunoSEQ multiplex PCR, while TCRdb's copy carries only in-frame clones and drops some. The sample records approximately 53,000 clones, about 93% being singletons. Sequencing was performed on CD4+ T cells from peripheral blood mononuclear cells, taken in the second trimester of pregnancy. The receptors originated from a female donor with multiple sclerosis, enrolled in a pregnancy study. CDR3s include the opening cysteine and the closing phenylalanine or tryptophan. D genes are given only for firm matches. Rows give clone size only sometimes, using once, few, many, or a class for an expanded clone.

TRBJ1-5 | . | . | TRBV7-3 | TGTGCCAGCAGCCAAGGAGGGGATCAGCCCCAGCATTTT | CASSQGGDQPQHF
TRBJ1-1 | . | . | TRBV9 | TGTGCCAGCAGCCCGACACAGGGCGGCACTGAAGCTTTCTTT | CASSPTQGGTEAFF
TRBJ2-1 | TRBD2 | few | TRBV4-2 | TGTGCCAGCAGCCAAGCTAGCGGGGAGGTCTATGAGCAGTTCTTC | CASSQASGEVYEQFF
TRBJ2-5 | . | . | TRBV10-1 | TGCGCCAGCAGTGAGTCACAGGGCTGGGGGACCCAGTACTTC | CASSESQGWGTQYF
TRBJ1-5 | TRBD1 | once | TRBV7-2 | TGTGCCAGCAGCTTACAGGGGGCAGGGGGTCAGCCCCAGCATTTT | CASSLQGAGGQPQHF
TRBJ1-5 | . | . | TRBV10-3 | TGTGCCATCAGGACACGTACGGATCAGCCCCAGCATTTT | CAIRTRTDQPQHF
TRBJ1-1 | . | . | TRBV10-1 | TGCGCCAGCAGTGAGAGGGGACATACGAACGCTGAAGCTTTCTTT | CASSERGHTNAEAFF
TRBJ2-7 | TRBD2 | . | TRBV30 | TGTGCCTGGACCCGGGGGGGCAAGTACTACGAGCAGTACTTC | CAWTRGGKYYEQYF
TRBJ2-5 | TRBD1 | . | TRBV5-4 | TGTGCCAGCAGCTTGGCGACAGGGTATGAGACCCAGTACTTC | CASSLATGYETQYF
TRBJ1-5 | . | few | TRBV2 | TGTGCCAGCAGTGTCCGGATGGGGGCCTTCTCCCTAGGACAGCCCCAGCATTTT | CASSVRMGAFSLGQPQHF
TRBJ1-6 | . | . | TRBV7-8 | TGTGCCAGCAGCTCATCGTCGGGGAATTCACCCCTCCACTTT | CASSSSSGNSPLHF
TRBJ1-2 | TRBD1 | . | TRBV27 | TGTGCCAGCAGTTTAAAGCCCCCGGACAGGGCTTATGTCTCAGGCTACACCTTC | CASSLKPPDRAYVSGYTF
TRBJ1-5 | TRBD1 | . | TRBV5-1 | TGCGCCAGCAGCCCTGGGACAGGGAGCCAGCCCCAGCATTTT | CASSPGTGSQPQHF
TRBJ2-7 | . | . | TRBV13 | TGTGCCAGCAGATCTGCGGGACAGCTCAGGGAGCAGTACTTC | CASRSAGQLREQYF
TRBJ1-3 | . | few | TRBV19 | TGTGCCAGCAACCCCGGACAGCCTGGAAACACCATATATTTT | CASNPGQPGNTIYF
TRBJ2-7 | . | . | TRBV7-4 | TGTGCCAGCAGCTTAGAACGTGTACTTTACGAGCAGTACTTC | CASSLERVLYEQYF
TRBJ2-7 | TRBD1 | . | TRBV6-5 | TGTGCCAGCTCACAGGGGGCCAACGAGCAGTACTTC | CASSQGANEQYF
TRBJ1-5 | . | . | TRBV19 | TGTGCCAGTATCTTGCGGGGGGGTTCCAGTCCCCAGCATTTT | CASILRGGSSPQHF
TRBJ2-5 | TRBD1 | once | TRBV9 | TGTGCCAGCAGCCTTGACAGGGCTCAAGAGACCCAGTACTTC | CASSLDRAQETQYF
TRBJ2-7 | TRBD2 | . | TRBV30 | TGTGCCTGCACTAGCGGGATTTACGAGCAGTACTTC | CACTSGIYEQYF
TRBJ2-1 | . | . | TRBV5-6 | TGTGCCAGCAATCAACAGGGTCGGAACAATGAGCAGTTCTTC | CASNQQGRNNEQFF
TRBJ1-1 | . | . | TRBV6-1 | TGTGCCAGCCAGGTCATGAACACTGAAGCTTTCTTT | CASQVMNTEAFF
TRBJ2-7 | . | once | TRBV7-3 | TGTGCCAGCAGCTTAGGGCCCTACAGGGAAGGCTACGAGCAGTACTTC | CASSLGPYREGYEQYF
TRBJ1-1 | . | . | TRBV11-3 | TGTGCCAGCAGCTTGGGAGGGGGGAACACTGAAGCTTTCTTT | CASSLGGGNTEAFF
TRBJ2-2 | TRBD2 | . | TRBV5-1 | TGCGCCAGCAGAATAGCGGGGGACACCGGGGAGCTGTTTTTT | CASRIAGDTGELFF
TRBJ2-3 | . | once | TRBV23-1 | TGCGCCAGCAGTCCCGCGTCCCCGGGAATCCCTAGCACAGATACGCAGTATTTT | CASSPASPGIPSTDTQYF
TRBJ2-1 | TRBD2 | . | TRBV5-1 | TGCGCCAGCAACTTAGCGGGGAACTCCTACAATGAGCAGTTCTTC | CASNLAGNSYNEQFF
TRBJ1-6 | . | . | TRBV6-6 | TGTGCCAGCAGTTACTCGAGCGGGAGATCACCCCTCCACTTT | CASSYSSGRSPLHF
TRBJ2-7 | . | . | TRBV11-3 | TGTGCCAGCAGCTTAGCTAACTACGAGCAGTACTTC | CASSLANYEQYF
TRBJ2-5 | TRBD2 | . | TRBV20-1 | TGCAGTGGGGATAGCGGGGAGACCCAGTACTTC | CSGDSGETQYF
TRBJ2-2 | . | . | TRBV7-9 | TGTGCCAGCAGCTTAAACGGGAACACCGGGGAGCTGTTTTTT | CASSLNGNTGELFF
TRBJ2-5 | . | few | TRBV29-1 | TGCAGCGTTGAAGATCCGGACAGGAGGGGGGAGACCCAGTACTTC | CSVEDPDRRGETQYF
TRBJ1-2 | TRBD1 | . | TRBV2 | TGTGCCAGCAGCGAGGGACAGGGGGTTGGTGGCTACACCTTC | CASSEGQGVGGYTF
TRBJ1-1 | . | . | TRBV5-4 | TGTGCCAGCAGCTACCCGACAGGAGGCGTTGACGGGAACACTGAAGCTTTCTTT | CASSYPTGGVDGNTEAFF
TRBJ1-2 | . | . | TRBV6-6 | TGTGCCAGCAGTTACGACTTACCCACTAACTATGGCTACACCTTC | CASSYDLPTNYGYTF
TRBJ1-5 | . | . | TRBV6-1 | TGTGCCAGCAGTGTGAGACAACCTGGGAATCAGCCCCAGCATTTT | CASSVRQPGNQPQHF
TRBJ2-3 | . | . | TRBV5-1 | TGCGCCAGCATGAGAGGGGGAAGCACAGATACGCAGTATTTT | CASMRGGSTDTQYF
TRBJ1-2 | . | . | TRBV5-4 | TGTGCCAGCAGCCCGATTTTGGGAGCTAACTATGGCTACACCTTC | CASSPILGANYGYTF
TRBJ1-3 | TRBD1 | . | TRBV4-1 | TGCGCCAGCAGCCAGACAGCGACAGGGGGCGGAGGAAACACCATATATTTT | CASSQTATGGGGNTIYF
TRBJ1-5 | . | . | TRBV6-1 | TGTGCCAGCAGTGAAATCCAGGGCAATCAGCCCCAGCATTTT | CASSEIQGNQPQHF
TRBJ1-1 | . | . | TRBV5-5 | TGTGCCAGCAGCTTGGCTGAATTCGTCGGAGCTTTCTTT | CASSLAEFVGAFF
TRBJ1-2 | . | . | TRBV6-6 | TGTGCCAGCAGCCCCCGACAGTCTGCTAACTATGGCTACACCTTC | CASSPRQSANYGYTF
TRBJ2-2 | . | . | TRBV11-2 | TGTGCCAGCAGCTTAGGACGACAGGTTAACACCGGGGAGCTGTTTTTT | CASSLGRQVNTGELFF
TRBJ1-5 | TRBD1 | . | TRBV16 | TGTGCCAGCAGGAAGGGGGCTACGGGCAATCAGCCCCAGCATTTT | CASRKGATGNQPQHF
TRBJ1-5 | . | . | TRBV19 | TGTGCCAGTAGTATTTACGCAGGGAATCAGCCCCAGCATTTT | CASSIYAGNQPQHF
TRBJ1-5 | . | . | TRBV5-6 | TGTGCCAGCAGCTTCGGGGGACGGTCTAATCAGCCCCAGCATTTT | CASSFGGRSNQPQHF
TRBJ2-7 | TRBD1 | . | TRBV18 | TGTGCCAGCTCACCCGAGACAGGGTCCTACGAGCAGTACTTC | CASSPETGSYEQYF
TRBJ1-1 | TRBD1 | . | TRBV28 | TGTGCCAGCAGTGCCTACAGGGGGGGGGTAATGAACACTGAAGCTTTCTTT | CASSAYRGGVMNTEAFF
TRBJ1-2 | . | . | TRBV5-4 | TGTGCCAGCAGCCTTCGGGACTCCCGAACACTAGCTCTCCCGGTCTATGGCTACACCTTC | CASSLRDSRTLALPVYGYTF
TRBJ2-7 | TRBD2 | . | TRBV2 | TGTGCCAGTTCCTTAGGGAGCGGGGGGGCCGGAGAGCAGTACTTC | CASSLGSGGAGEQYF
TRBJ1-1 | TRBD1 | . | TRBV29-1 | TGCAGCGACCTCACAGGGGCATGGAACACTGAAGCTTTCTTT | CSDLTGAWNTEAFF
TRBJ2-5 | . | . | TRBV7-2 | TGTGCCAGCAGTTCACGGGGGGCCAGGGAGACCCAGTACTTC | CASSSRGARETQYF
TRBJ2-7 | TRBD1 | once | TRBV5-1 | TGCGCCAGCAGTTCGCCGACAGGGTATGAGCAGTACTTC | CASSSPTGYEQYF
TRBJ2-1 | . | . | TRBV2 | TGTGCCAGCAGTGCATACCCGGACAGCGTATTAAATGAGCAGTTCTTC | CASSAYPDSVLNEQFF
TRBJ1-1 | TRBD1 | . | TRBV13 | TGTGCCAGCAGGTTACAGGGGGGCACTGAAGCTTTCTTT | CASRLQGGTEAFF
TRBJ2-1 | . | once | TRBV11-3 | TGTGCCAGCAGCAAGGTAAGGGGGTCAAATGAGCAGTTCTTC | CASSKVRGSNEQFF
TRBJ1-2 | . | . | TRBV6-5 | TGTGCCAGCACCATGGCAGCTAACTATGGCTACACCTTC | CASTMAANYGYTF